This T cell receptor beta chain came from a study of blood T cell repertoires in COVID-19. Across the whole study: Samples came from the United States, Italy and Spain, spanning acute and convalescent COVID-19. Sample material is recorded as cDNA or gDNA derived from T cells, B-cell-depleted T cells, or PBMCs.

CDR1 and CDR2 from the germline V gene are MNHEY and SVGAGI. The CDR3 is 13 amino acids. The V end was cut by 7 bases, the J end by 2 bases, with 11 bases between. Authors' analysis steps: Reference gene primer amplification gave estimated nucleated cell counts. TCRdb's copy holds only in-frame clones and misses some; the assay was immunoSEQ multiplex PCR. V and J calls and clone size come straight from that table; D and trimming were deduced from the DNA. The sample lists about 14,000 clones; under 90% were seen once. Sequences were obtained from peripheral blood. This clonotype originated in an older woman with acute or convalescent COVID-19. The rearrangement joins TRBV6-5 to TRBJ2-5; possible D gene TRBD2, 6 bases. CDR3 DNA sequence: TGTGCCAGCACCAATGGGGGGCAAGAGACCCAGTACTTC. Protein: CASTNGGQETQYF.